The rows below give T cell receptor beta chains drawn from one sample of a study of T cell responses to AZD1222 COVID-19 vaccine. The table came from immunoSEQ multiplex PCR; TCRdb's copy has only in-frame clones and leaves some out. This sample carries roughly 120,000 clones, around 89% of them seen once, and the ten largest clones take about 4.9%. The specimen comprised peripheral blood, sampled on day 0 of AZD1222 vaccination. Every receptor here comes from an adult in good health. The CDR3 runs from the conserved cysteine through the conserved F or W. Each record gives: clone size, V gene, D gene, CDR3 length, J gene, CDR3 protein, CDR3 DNA. The D gene is left open where the match is weak. Part of the rows lack a size; the others show once, few, many or a class for expanded clones.

clone_size: NA; v_call: TRBV19; d_call: NA; cdr3_length: 15; j_call: TRBJ1-1; cdr3_aa: CASSITKDGAGEAFF; cdr3_nt: TGTGCCAGTAGTATTACAAAAGACGGGGCTGGTGAAGCTTTCTTT
clone_size: NA; v_call: TRBV7-2; d_call: TRBD2; cdr3_length: 16; j_call: TRBJ2-1; cdr3_aa: CASSPPGLAGKYEQFF; cdr3_nt: TGTGCCAGCAGCCCACCGGGACTAGCGGGGAAGTATGAGCAGTTCTTC
clone_size: few; v_call: TRBV7-6; d_call: NA; cdr3_length: 15; j_call: TRBJ1-5; cdr3_aa: CASSLFQGQGQPQHF; cdr3_nt: TGTGCCAGCAGCTTATTTCAGGGGCAAGGACAGCCCCAGCATTTT
clone_size: NA; v_call: TRBV21-1; d_call: NA; cdr3_length: 14; j_call: TRBJ1-5; cdr3_aa: CASSSHSYNQPQHF; cdr3_nt: TGTGCCAGCAGCAGTCACAGTTACAATCAGCCCCAGCATTTT
clone_size: NA; v_call: TRBV27; d_call: NA; cdr3_length: 16; j_call: TRBJ1-1; cdr3_aa: CASSLLGGTGKSEAFF; cdr3_nt: TGTGCCAGCAGTCTCTTAGGGGGAACAGGGAAATCTGAAGCTTTCTTT
clone_size: NA; v_call: TRBV12-5; d_call: NA; cdr3_length: 11; j_call: TRBJ2-5; cdr3_aa: CASGARETQYF; cdr3_nt: TGTGCTAGTGGCGCGAGAGAGACCCAGTACTTC
clone_size: NA; v_call: TRBV19; d_call: NA; cdr3_length: 11; j_call: TRBJ1-5; cdr3_aa: CASGGYQPQHF; cdr3_nt: TGTGCCAGTGGGGGGTATCAGCCCCAGCATTTT
clone_size: few; v_call: TRBV2; d_call: NA; cdr3_length: 13; j_call: TRBJ1-5; cdr3_aa: CASSAQDNQPQHF; cdr3_nt: TGTGCCAGCAGCGCACAGGACAATCAGCCCCAGCATTTT
clone_size: NA; v_call: TRBV10-1; d_call: NA; cdr3_length: 13; j_call: TRBJ1-3; cdr3_aa: CASSDPPGNTIYF; cdr3_nt: TGCGCCAGCAGTGACCCGCCTGGAAACACCATATATTTT
clone_size: NA; v_call: TRBV5-1; d_call: TRBD2; cdr3_length: 16; j_call: TRBJ2-1; cdr3_aa: CASSKAGTSSSDEQFF; cdr3_nt: TGCGCCAGCAGCAAAGCCGGGACTAGCTCCTCTGATGAGCAGTTCTTC
clone_size: NA; v_call: TRBV2; d_call: NA; cdr3_length: 17; j_call: TRBJ1-2; cdr3_aa: CASSKLPPGTVLEGYTF; cdr3_nt: TGTGCCAGCAGTAAACTTCCACCGGGCACAGTGCTTGAGGGCTACACCTTC
clone_size: NA; v_call: TRBV6-5; d_call: NA; cdr3_length: 14; j_call: TRBJ1-2; cdr3_aa: CASSPVDSNYGYTF; cdr3_nt: TGTGCCAGCAGCCCCGTTGACAGCAACTATGGCTACACCTTC
clone_size: few; v_call: TRBV5-1; d_call: TRBD1; cdr3_length: 15; j_call: TRBJ2-5; cdr3_aa: CASSYTTTGRETQYF; cdr3_nt: TGCGCCAGCAGCTACACCACGACAGGGAGAGAGACCCAGTACTTC
clone_size: NA; v_call: TRBV15; d_call: NA; cdr3_length: 16; j_call: TRBJ1-5; cdr3_aa: CATSSRRRVSNQPQHF; cdr3_nt: TGTGCCACCAGCTCCAGGCGGCGGGTCAGCAATCAGCCCCAGCATTTT
clone_size: NA; v_call: TRBV6-1; d_call: NA; cdr3_length: 16; j_call: TRBJ2-4; cdr3_aa: CASSEVGTHAKNIQYF; cdr3_nt: TGTGCCAGCAGTGAAGTTGGAACTCATGCCAAAAACATTCAGTACTTC
clone_size: once; v_call: TRBV11-2; d_call: TRBD2; cdr3_length: 14; j_call: TRBJ2-4; cdr3_aa: CASSQWGGKNIQYF; cdr3_nt: TGTGCCAGCAGCCAGTGGGGGGGCAAAAACATTCAGTACTTC
clone_size: NA; v_call: TRBV9; d_call: NA; cdr3_length: 13; j_call: TRBJ1-2; cdr3_aa: CASSVDEGNGYTF; cdr3_nt: TGTGCCAGCAGCGTAGATGAAGGGAATGGCTACACCTTC
clone_size: NA; v_call: TRBV25-1; d_call: NA; cdr3_length: 12; j_call: TRBJ1-2; cdr3_aa: CASSENRVGYTF; cdr3_nt: TGTGCCAGCAGTGAAAACAGGGTCGGCTACACCTTC
clone_size: NA; v_call: TRBV6-1; d_call: NA; cdr3_length: 11; j_call: TRBJ2-2; cdr3_aa: CASSDLLELFF; cdr3_nt: TGTGCCAGCAGTGACCTACTAGAGCTGTTTTTT
clone_size: NA; v_call: TRBV4-3; d_call: NA; cdr3_length: 15; j_call: TRBJ1-4; cdr3_aa: CASSQDWATEEKLFF; cdr3_nt: TGCGCCAGCAGCCAAGATTGGGCCACTGAGGAAAAACTGTTTTTT
clone_size: NA; v_call: TRBV7-3; d_call: NA; cdr3_length: 13; j_call: TRBJ1-1; cdr3_aa: CASSLVGNTEAFF; cdr3_nt: TGTGCCAGCAGCTTAGTTGGGAACACTGAAGCTTTCTTT
clone_size: few; v_call: TRBV29-1; d_call: NA; cdr3_length: 11; j_call: TRBJ1-2; cdr3_aa: CSGRLEYGYTF; cdr3_nt: TGCAGCGGTCGACTTGAATATGGCTACACCTTC
clone_size: NA; v_call: TRBV19; d_call: NA; cdr3_length: 14; j_call: TRBJ1-1; cdr3_aa: CASSLGALGAEAFF; cdr3_nt: TGTGCCAGTAGCCTGGGTGCGTTAGGAGCTGAAGCTTTCTTT
clone_size: NA; v_call: TRBV4-3; d_call: NA; cdr3_length: 15; j_call: TRBJ1-5; cdr3_aa: CASSQDRGVSQPQHF; cdr3_nt: TGCGCCAGCAGCCAAGATCGGGGGGTCAGTCAGCCCCAGCATTTT
clone_size: NA; v_call: TRBV6-1; d_call: NA; cdr3_length: 16; j_call: TRBJ2-1; cdr3_aa: CASSEAGGGFYNEQFF; cdr3_nt: TGTGCCAGCAGTGAAGCGGGAGGGGGGTTTTACAATGAGCAGTTCTTC
clone_size: NA; v_call: TRBV10-3; d_call: TRBD1; cdr3_length: 16; j_call: TRBJ1-3; cdr3_aa: CAISVGQAGSGNTIYF; cdr3_nt: TGTGCCATCAGTGTCGGACAGGCTGGCTCTGGAAACACCATATATTTT
clone_size: NA; v_call: TRBV5-6; d_call: NA; cdr3_length: 15; j_call: TRBJ2-1; cdr3_aa: CASSPIIEDYNEQFF; cdr3_nt: TGTGCCAGCAGCCCGATCATTGAGGACTACAATGAGCAGTTCTTC
clone_size: NA; v_call: TRBV5-1; d_call: TRBD1; cdr3_length: 14; j_call: TRBJ1-2; cdr3_aa: CASSSARGRGGYTF; cdr3_nt: TGCGCCAGCAGCTCCGCCAGGGGGCGCGGTGGCTACACCTTC
clone_size: NA; v_call: TRBV15; d_call: NA; cdr3_length: 14; j_call: TRBJ2-7; cdr3_aa: CATSRDADSYEQYF; cdr3_nt: TGTGCCACCAGCAGAGACGCAGACTCCTACGAGCAGTACTTC
clone_size: NA; v_call: TRBV6-5; d_call: NA; cdr3_length: 13; j_call: TRBJ2-1; cdr3_aa: CASSYGGYNEQFF; cdr3_nt: TGTGCCAGCAGTTACGGGGGGTACAATGAGCAGTTCTTC
clone_size: NA; v_call: TRBV27; d_call: NA; cdr3_length: 12; j_call: TRBJ1-1; cdr3_aa: CASSLGRGEAFF; cdr3_nt: TGTGCCAGCAGTTTAGGGAGGGGTGAAGCTTTCTTT
clone_size: NA; v_call: TRBV19; d_call: TRBD1; cdr3_length: 13; j_call: TRBJ1-2; cdr3_aa: CASTRTGSHGYTF; cdr3_nt: TGTGCCAGTACCAGGACAGGGTCCCATGGCTACACCTTC
clone_size: NA; v_call: TRBV19; d_call: TRBD1; cdr3_length: 14; j_call: TRBJ1-5; cdr3_aa: CASSPWTGNQPQHF; cdr3_nt: TGTGCCAGTAGTCCATGGACAGGGAATCAGCCCCAGCATTTT
clone_size: once; v_call: TRBV5-1; d_call: NA; cdr3_length: 14; j_call: TRBJ2-5; cdr3_aa: CASSLAGYGETQYF; cdr3_nt: TGCGCCAGCAGCTTGGCAGGGTATGGAGAGACCCAGTACTTC
clone_size: NA; v_call: TRBV28; d_call: TRBD2; cdr3_length: 13; j_call: TRBJ2-5; cdr3_aa: CASSLGGVETQYF; cdr3_nt: TGTGCCAGCAGTTTAGGGGGGGTTGAGACCCAGTACTTC
clone_size: NA; v_call: TRBV5-1; d_call: NA; cdr3_length: 13; j_call: TRBJ2-5; cdr3_aa: CASSPGPQETQYF; cdr3_nt: TGCGCCAGCAGCCCGGGACCACAAGAGACCCAGTACTTC
clone_size: NA; v_call: TRBV11-2; d_call: NA; cdr3_length: 16; j_call: TRBJ1-2; cdr3_aa: CASSDNPGGPLDGYTF; cdr3_nt: TGTGCCAGCAGCGATAACCCCGGGGGCCCTTTGGATGGCTACACCTTC
clone_size: NA; v_call: TRBV6-5; d_call: NA; cdr3_length: 13; j_call: TRBJ1-1; cdr3_aa: CASSGQSNTEAFF; cdr3_nt: TGTGCCAGCAGCGGACAGTCGAACACTGAAGCTTTCTTT
clone_size: NA; v_call: TRBV7-3; d_call: NA; cdr3_length: 13; j_call: TRBJ2-5; cdr3_aa: CASSSLYGETQYF; cdr3_nt: TGTGCCAGCAGCTCGCTGTACGGGGAGACCCAGTACTTC
clone_size: once; v_call: TRBV6-2/TRBV6-3; d_call: NA; cdr3_length: 13; j_call: TRBJ2-3; cdr3_aa: CASSTIQTDTQYF; cdr3_nt: TGTGCCAGCAGTACCATCCAAACAGATACGCAGTATTTT
clone_size: NA; v_call: TRBV6-1; d_call: NA; cdr3_length: 14; j_call: TRBJ1-2; cdr3_aa: CASSERQVTSGYTF; cdr3_nt: TGTGCCAGCAGTGAAAGACAGGTTACTAGTGGCTACACCTTC
clone_size: NA; v_call: TRBV5-1; d_call: NA; cdr3_length: 16; j_call: TRBJ2-7; cdr3_aa: CASSLGTSYGGYEQYF; cdr3_nt: TGCGCCAGCAGCTTGGGTACTAGCTATGGTGGGTACGAGCAGTACTTC
clone_size: NA; v_call: TRBV7-2; d_call: TRBD1; cdr3_length: 19; j_call: TRBJ1-4; cdr3_aa: CASSLYSVGQGVANEKLFF; cdr3_nt: TGTGCCAGCAGCTTATACAGTGTGGGACAGGGAGTCGCTAATGAAAAACTGTTTTTT
clone_size: NA; v_call: TRBV19; d_call: NA; cdr3_length: 14; j_call: TRBJ1-1; cdr3_aa: CASSTNRVGTEAFF; cdr3_nt: TGTGCCAGTAGTACCAACAGGGTCGGGACTGAAGCTTTCTTT
clone_size: NA; v_call: TRBV7-9; d_call: NA; cdr3_length: 12; j_call: TRBJ1-1; cdr3_aa: CASSLDYTEAFF; cdr3_nt: TGTGCCAGCAGCCTTGACTACACTGAAGCTTTCTTT